The 32 T cell receptor beta chains listed next were all sequenced from one sample in a study of cytomegalovirus exposure and HLA in healthy donors. Researchers ran the PCR with 60 Vbeta and 13 Jbeta primers. Sequencing used immunoSEQ multiplex PCR; TCRdb keeps in-frame clones, though not all of them. The sample shows around 100,000 clones, 81% of them seen only once. The sample comprised PBMCs. Receptors were obtained from a woman aged 65 to 85 in good health and CMV-seropositive.

This clone was counted between two and nine times. The chain uses TRBV15 and TRBJ2-7, with TRBD2 matching 11 bases. CDR1 is LNHNV and CDR2 is YYDKDF in the germline V gene (reference sequence). This CDR3 is built from 16 residues. V was pared by 3 bases and J by 6 bases, with 10 bases of the junction left unmatched. The CDR3 DNA reads TGTGCCACCAGCAGGGAAGTAGGACTAGCGGGTAGCGAGCAGTACTTC. Translation gives CATSREVGLAGSEQYF.

This clone appeared a single time. The chain combines TRBV5-5 with TRBJ1-2, with D unclear. Trimming took 0 bases from V and 5 from J, leaving 11 bases between them. CDR3 length: 14 residues. Germline V CDR1 and CDR2: SGHKS, YYEKEE (reference sequence). The CDR3 nucleotides are TGTGCCAGCAGCTTGGTGGCAGGAGGTTATGGCTACACCTTC. This translates into CASSLVAGGYGYTF.

The CDR3 DNA reads as TGTGCCAGCAGGCCGGGACTAGCGGGAGTAACGAGCACAGATACGCAGTATTTT. It translates to CASRPGLAGVTSTDTQYF. The chain has TRBV21-1 and TRBJ2-3; TRBD2 reflects the table's D call only, with no check against the DNA. TRBV21-1 is shown as a pseudogene. There are 18 residues in the CDR3.

This clone showed up just a few times. This rearrangement joins TRBV11-2 to TRBJ2-5; no clear D gene. The CDR3 runs to 14 residues. V was cut by 0 bases and J by 2 bases, with 7 bases left in between. Per germline, CDR1 SGHAT and CDR2 FQNNGV. CDR3 amino acids: CASSLDLDQETQYF. As DNA, the CDR3 is TGTGCCAGCAGCTTAGATTTAGATCAAGAGACCCAGTACTTC.

The rearrangement links TRBV9 to TRBJ2-1; 9 nucleotides agree with TRBD2. Germline V gene data show CDR1 as SGDLS and CDR2 as YYNGEE. There are 18 residues in the CDR3. The trim removed 3 bases at V and 0 bases at J, leaving 10 bases unmatched. The CDR3 reads CASSAQPSGVSSYNEQFF. CDR3 bases: TGTGCCAGCAGCGCCCAACCTAGCGGGGTGAGCTCCTACAATGAGCAGTTCTTC.

The chain is built from TRBV6-6 and TRBJ2-7, with 7 bases matching TRBD2. Germline trimming cut 5 bases from V and 1 base from J; bases unmatched to any gene: 11. The CDR3 is 16 amino acids. Germline V gene sequence: CDR1 MNHNY, CDR2 SVGAGI (reference sequence). This CDR3 reads CASSPLGGTGSYEQYF. The CDR3 DNA is TGTGCCAGCAGTCCACTCGGGGGGACGGGATCCTACGAGCAGTACTTC.

Written as DNA, the CDR3 is TGTGCCAGTAGACTGCCGGATGGCTACACCTTC. It is translated as CASRLPDGYTF. The chain combines TRBV19 with TRBJ1-2; D unclear. V was cut by 6 bases and J by 6 bases, with 8 bases left in between. CDR3 size: 11 residues. Germline V gene lookup returns CDR1 LNHDA and CDR2 SQIVND (reference sequence).

The CDR3 sequence is CASSLPREGPGNEQFF. In DNA form, the CDR3 reads TGCGCCAGCAGCTTGCCCCGGGAGGGCCCTGGGAATGAGCAGTTCTTC. The rearrangement links TRBV5-1 to TRBJ2-1; 8 nucleotides match TRBD2. CDR1 is SGHRS and CDR2 is YFSETQ in the germline V gene. The CDR3 length is 16 residues. V shed 1 base and J 7 bases; nucleotides not matched to a gene: 10.

In DNA, the CDR3 is TGCGCCAGCAGCTTGGCCCTACAAGGTGCGGTTGGGGAGCTGTTTTTT. This encodes CASSLALQGAVGELFF. The chain couples TRBV5-1 to TRBJ2-2; the D is unclear. This CDR3 is 16 amino acids long. V was pared by 0 bases and J by 8 bases, with 17 bases between. From germline, CDR1 is SGHRS and CDR2 YFSETQ. The full variable domain, completed using reference TRBV5-1 and TRBJ2-2, is KAGVTQTPRYLIKTRGQQVTLSCSPISGHRSVSWYQQTPGQGLQFLFEYFSETQRNKGNFPGRFSGRQFSNSRSEMNVSTLELGDSALYLCASSLALQGAVGELFFGEGSRLTVL.

The chain carries TRBV9 and TRBJ1-3; no reliable D call. The CDR3 spans 16 residues. Trimming removed 1 base from V and 0 bases from J, with 11 bases in between. From germline, CDR1 is SGDLS and CDR2 YYNGEE. The CDR3 nucleotides read TGTGCCAGCAGCGTAACGGCAGCGAGCTCTGGAAACACCATATATTTT. It specifies CASSVTAASSGNTIYF.

The chain employs TRBV2 and TRBJ1-5, with D uncertain. CDR1 and CDR2 (germline): SNHLY, FYNNEI. V gave up 3 bases and J gave up 5 bases, with 8 bases separating them. The CDR3 has 13 residues. The chain's CDR3 is CASSDRLHQPQHF. The CDR3 DNA sequence: TGTGCCAGCAGTGACAGGTTGCATCAGCCCCAGCATTTT.

This chain links TRBV28 with TRBJ1-1; TRBD1 is a possible D gene (5 bases). The CDR3 consists of 12 residues. V shed 2 bases and J shed 5 bases, with 6 bases lying between them. Germline V CDR1 and CDR2: MDHEN, SYDVKM. The CDR3 is CASSLQGTEAFF. The CDR3 DNA sequence: TGTGCCAGCAGTTTACAGGGAACTGAAGCTTTCTTT.

The J gene is TRBJ1-2, the V gene TRBV10-3; TRBD1 matches at 8 bases. Losses at the gene ends were 6 bases for V and 8 bases for J; bases not matched to a gene: 5. Germline V gene data show CDR1 as ENHRY and CDR2 as SYGVKD. CDR3 length: 12 residues. CDR3 in amino acids: CAISRDRYGYTF. CDR3 nucleotide sequence: TGTGCCATCAGCCGGGACAGGTACGGCTACACCTTC.

The CDR3 spells CASLKRTARETQYF. As DNA, the CDR3 is TGTGCCAGTTTAAAACGGACAGCGAGGGAGACCCAGTACTTC. This chain joins TRBV19 and TRBJ2-5, with D perhaps matching TRBD1 (6 bases). Per germline, CDR1 LNHDA and CDR2 SQIVND (reference sequence). Trimming took 8 bases from V and 5 from J, leaving 18 bases between them. This CDR3 spans 14 amino acids.

V is TRBV28 and J is TRBJ1-2; D may be TRBD1 (5 bases). The CDR3 loop spans 18 amino acids. Germline loops: CDR1 MDHEN, CDR2 SYDVKM. V was pared by 5 bases and J by 1 base, with 23 bases between. The CDR3 reads CASSPSGQWELSNYGYTF. The CDR3 DNA is TGTGCCAGCAGTCCCTCTGGACAATGGGAATTGAGTAACTATGGCTACACCTTC.

The rearrangement joins TRBV27 to TRBJ2-3, with TRBD2 matching 9 bases. Germline lookup yields CDR1 MNHEY and CDR2 SMNVEV (reference sequence). V lost 1 base and J lost 6; bases outside the gene matches: 11. This CDR3 region has 17 residues. CDR3 protein: CASSLYPASGARDTQYF. The CDR3 DNA reads TGTGCCAGCAGTTTATATCCGGCTAGCGGGGCGCGGGATACGCAGTATTTT.

V and J are TRBV19 and TRBJ2-1; D is undetermined. The V end was cut by 2 bases, the J end by 0 bases, with 11 bases between. This CDR3 contains 16 residues. In germline, CDR1 is LNHDA, CDR2 SQIVND (reference sequence). This CDR3 is CASSIFTLSSYNEQFF. The CDR3 region has the DNA TGTGCCAGTAGTATATTTACTCTATCCTCCTACAATGAGCAGTTCTTC. The whole variable domain, remainder taken from reference TRBV19 and TRBJ2-1, is DGGITQSPKYLFRKEGQNVTLSCEQNLNHDAMYWYRQDPGQGLRLIYYSQIVNDFQKGDIAEGYSVSREKKESFPLTVTSAQKNPTAFYLCASSIFTLSSYNEQFFGPGTRLTVL.

J is TRBJ1-5 and V is TRBV7-2; D is unclear. The length of the CDR3 is 17 residues. CDR1 SGHTA and CDR2 FQGNSA come from the germline V gene. Trimming removed 5 bases at V and 2 bases at J, with 19 bases between. DNA for the CDR3: TGTGCCAGCAGCCCCCAGATGAGGGAGGGCGGCAATCAGCCCCAGCATTTT. Translated, it gives CASSPQMREGGNQPQHF.

The V gene is TRBV11-1, the J gene TRBJ1-1; 8 nucleotides line up with TRBD1. CDR1 is SGHAT, CDR2 FQDESV, per germline (reference sequence). The junction had 11 bases not matched to a gene; V was cut back by 6 bases and J by 5 bases. CDR3 length equals 15 residues. CDR3 region: CASSQTGEGITEAFF. CDR3 sequence (DNA): TGTGCCAGCAGTCAGACAGGGGAGGGGATTACTGAAGCTTTCTTT.

There are a few counts of this clone. Written as DNA, the CDR3 is TGTGCCAGCAGTAAACAACAGGGGGGCTACACCTTC. Translating it yields CASSKQQGGYTF. This chain links TRBV6-5 with TRBJ1-2; 7 bases are shared with TRBD1. The CDR3 consists of 12 residues. V lost 5 bases and J lost 8; bases outside the gene matches: 5. Per germline, CDR1 MNHEY and CDR2 SVGAGI.

V and J are TRBV9 and TRBJ2-1; 14 nucleotides line up with TRBD2. The germline gives CDR1 SGDLS, CDR2 YYNGEE. The CDR3 sequence is 17 residues long. V dropped 0 bases and J dropped 8; count of bases not matched to a gene: 7. The CDR3 protein is CASSVVGTSGSNYEQFF. In DNA, the CDR3 is TGTGCCAGCAGCGTAGTGGGGACTAGCGGGAGCAACTATGAGCAGTTCTTC. Full variable domain (missing parts from reference TRBV9 and TRBJ2-1): DSGVTQTPKHLITATGQRVTLRCSPRSGDLSVYWYQQSLDQGLQFLIQYYNGEERAKGNILERFSAQQFPDLHSELNLSSLELGDSALYFCASSVVGTSGSNYEQFFGPGTRLTVL.

V is TRBV9 and J is TRBJ2-5; TRBD2 matches at 7 bases. The CDR3 is 15 residues long. Germline CDR1 and CDR2: SGDLS and YYNGEE. The V gene end was trimmed by 0 bases and the J gene end by 5 bases; junction bases not matched to a gene: 7. The CDR3 sequence is CASSVAYAGEETQYF. The CDR3 nucleotides read TGTGCCAGCAGCGTAGCTTATGCGGGGGAGGAGACCCAGTACTTC. Using reference TRBV9 and TRBJ2-5 for the parts outside the CDR3, the full variable domain is DSGVTQTPKHLITATGQRVTLRCSPRSGDLSVYWYQQSLDQGLQFLIQYYNGEERAKGNILERFSAQQFPDLHSELNLSSLELGDSALYFCASSVAYAGEETQYFGPGTRLLVL.

The chain carries TRBV28 and TRBJ1-1; no clear D. In germline, CDR1 is MDHEN, CDR2 SYDVKM. Trimming removed 6 bases from V and 0 bases from J, with 8 bases in between. The CDR3 is 13 residues long. The CDR3 loop is CASRYSMNTEAFF. The CDR3 nucleotides read TGTGCCAGCAGGTACAGCATGAACACTGAAGCTTTCTTT.

The rearrangement uses TRBV10-3 and TRBJ2-3, with no clear D. The V end lost 2 bases, the J end lost 1 base, and 4 bases lay between the germline ends. Germline V gene sequence: CDR1 ENHRY, CDR2 SYGVKD. The CDR3 runs to 13 residues. The CDR3 region has the DNA TGTGCCATCAGTGAGAGCGGCACAGATACGCAGTATTTT. It codes for CAISESGTDTQYF.

This chain connects TRBV30 to TRBJ2-7; the D gene is possibly TRBD2 (6 bases). The length of the CDR3 is 12 residues. The V gene lost 3 bases and the J gene lost 3 bases, with 9 bases spanning the gap. Germline V lookup: CDR1 GTSNPN, CDR2 SVGIG (reference sequence). The CDR3 DNA is TGTGCCTGGAGGGAGGGCTTCTACGAGCAGTACTTC. It translates to CAWREGFYEQYF.

The J gene is TRBJ2-1, the V gene TRBV29-1; 7 bases map to TRBD1. CDR1 and CDR2 (germline): SQVTM, ANQGSEA. The V segment lost 0 bases and the J segment 5 bases; nucleotides outside the gene matches: 10. CDR3 length: 16 residues. CDR3 nucleotide sequence: TGCAGCGTTGAAGATCTTCAGGGGGTGGGCGACAATGAGCAGTTCTTC. Its protein is CSVEDLQGVGDNEQFF.

This clone has a handful of counts. The J gene is TRBJ1-5, the V gene TRBV29-1; no reliable D call. Trimming took 3 bases from V and 0 from J, leaving 6 bases between them. Germline V gene sequence: CDR1 SQVTM, CDR2 ANQGSEA. This CDR3 region has 13 residues. The CDR3 reads CSVEENSNQPQHF. CDR3 in DNA: TGCAGCGTTGAGGAGAATAGCAATCAGCCCCAGCATTTT. The variable domain in full, with the rest retrieved from reference TRBV29-1 and TRBJ1-5, is SAVISQKPSRDICQRGTSLTIQCQVDSQVTMMFWYRQQPGQSLTLIATANQGSEATYESGFVIDKFPISRPNLTFSTLTVSNMSPEDSSIYLCSVEENSNQPQHFGDGTRLSIL.

CDR3 amino acids: CASTTTGGIAEAFF. The CDR3 DNA sequence: TGTGCCAGCACCACGACAGGGGGCATCGCTGAAGCTTTCTTT. The J gene is TRBJ1-1, the V gene TRBV25-1; 10 bases match TRBD1. V shed 7 bases and J 6 bases; nucleotides not matched to a gene: 8. The CDR3 is 14 residues long. Germline CDR1 reads MGHDK; CDR2 reads SYGVNS. The full variable domain, in which reference TRBV25-1 and TRBJ1-1 provide the parts outside the CDR3, is EADIYQTPRYLVIGTGKKITLECSQTMGHDKMYWYQQDPGMELHLIHYSYGVNSTEKGDLSSESTVSRIRTEHFPLTLESARPSHTSQYLCASTTTGGIAEAFFGQGTRLTVV.

This rearrangement joins TRBV28 to TRBJ2-3; D might be TRBD1 (5 bases). Germline V gene lookup returns CDR1 MDHEN and CDR2 SYDVKM. This CDR3 region has 13 residues. Trimming took 7 bases from V and 2 from J, leaving 10 bases between them. DNA for the CDR3: TGTGCCAGCACACAGGCCCACACAGATACGCAGTATTTT. It encodes CASTQAHTDTQYF.

V is TRBV5-1 and J is TRBJ2-1, with 10 bases matching TRBD1. The CDR3 is 14 amino acids. Per germline, CDR1 SGHRS and CDR2 YFSETQ. V was clipped by 3 bases and J by 6 bases; unmatched bases: 3. The chain's CDR3 is CASSSWTGGNEQFF. In DNA, the CDR3 is TGCGCCAGCAGCTCCTGGACAGGGGGCAATGAGCAGTTCTTC.

The chain is built from TRBV4-2 and TRBJ2-1, with 11 positions matching TRBD2. V was pared by 3 bases and J by 5 bases, with 9 bases of the junction left unmatched. This CDR3 has 17 residues. Germline V CDR1 and CDR2: LGHNA, YNFKEQ. CDR3 protein: CASSHAGGGLADNEQFF. CDR3 bases: TGTGCCAGCAGCCACGCCGGGGGGGGACTAGCGGACAATGAGCAGTTCTTC.

J is TRBJ2-7 and V is TRBV5-6; TRBD2 matches 12 bases. Germline lookup yields CDR1 SGHDT and CDR2 YYEEEE. V shed 1 base and J 1 base; nucleotides not matched to a gene: 6. This CDR3 comprises 17 residues. The chain's CDR3 is CASSLRGTSGRSYEQYF. The CDR3 coding sequence is TGTGCCAGCAGCTTGAGGGGAACTAGCGGGAGGTCCTACGAGCAGTACTTC.